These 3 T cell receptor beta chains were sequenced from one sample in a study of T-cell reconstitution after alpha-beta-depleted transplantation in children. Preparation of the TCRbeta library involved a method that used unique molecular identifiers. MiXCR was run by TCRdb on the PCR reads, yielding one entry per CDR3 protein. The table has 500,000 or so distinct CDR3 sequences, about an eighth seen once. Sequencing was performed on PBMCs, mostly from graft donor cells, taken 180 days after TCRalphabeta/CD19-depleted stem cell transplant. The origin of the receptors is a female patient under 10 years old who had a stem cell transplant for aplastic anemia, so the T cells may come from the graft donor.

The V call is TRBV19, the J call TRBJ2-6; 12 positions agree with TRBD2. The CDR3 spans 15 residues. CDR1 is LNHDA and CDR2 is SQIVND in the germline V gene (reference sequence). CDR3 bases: TGTGTCACAGGACTAGCGGGACTTGGGGCCAACGTCCTGACTTTC. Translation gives CVTGLAGLGANVLTF.

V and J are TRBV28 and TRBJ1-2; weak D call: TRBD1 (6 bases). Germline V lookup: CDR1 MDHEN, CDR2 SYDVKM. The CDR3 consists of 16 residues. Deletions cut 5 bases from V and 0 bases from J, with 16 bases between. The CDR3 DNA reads TGTGCCAGCAGTCTCTCACTCGGGACAACTAACTATGGCTACACCTTC. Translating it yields CASSLSLGTTNYGYTF.

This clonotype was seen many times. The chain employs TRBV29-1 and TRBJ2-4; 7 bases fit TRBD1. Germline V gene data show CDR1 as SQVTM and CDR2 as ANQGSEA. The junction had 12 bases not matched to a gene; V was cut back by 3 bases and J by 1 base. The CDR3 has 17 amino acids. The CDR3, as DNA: TGCAGCGTTGATCGCCTAGCAGGGGGTACGGCCAAAAACATTCAGTACTTC. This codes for CSVDRLAGGTAKNIQYF.